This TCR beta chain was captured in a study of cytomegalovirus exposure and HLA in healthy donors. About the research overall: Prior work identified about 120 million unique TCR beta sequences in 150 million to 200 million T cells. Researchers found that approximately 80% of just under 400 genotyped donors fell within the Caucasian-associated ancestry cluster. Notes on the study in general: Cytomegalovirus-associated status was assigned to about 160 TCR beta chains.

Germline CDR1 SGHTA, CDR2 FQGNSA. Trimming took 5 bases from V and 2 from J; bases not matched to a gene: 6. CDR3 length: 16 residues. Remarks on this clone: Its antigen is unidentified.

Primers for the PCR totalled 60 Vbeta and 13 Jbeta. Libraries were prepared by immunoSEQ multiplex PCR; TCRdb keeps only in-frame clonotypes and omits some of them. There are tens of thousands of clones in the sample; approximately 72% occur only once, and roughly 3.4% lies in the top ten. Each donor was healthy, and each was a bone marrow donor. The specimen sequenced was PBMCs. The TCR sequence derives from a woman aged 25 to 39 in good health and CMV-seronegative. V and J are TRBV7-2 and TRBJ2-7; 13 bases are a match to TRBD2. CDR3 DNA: TGTGCCAGCAGCGAGGGACTAGCGGGGAGGCCCTACGAGCAGTACTTC. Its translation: CASSEGLAGRPYEQYF.